This is a list of T cell receptor beta chains from one sample in a study of tumor-infiltrating lymphocytes in localized non-small cell lung cancer. Here immunoSEQ multiplex PCR was the method, and the copy in TCRdb shows in-frame clones only, minus some. The sample consists of about 16,000 clones, more than 65% of them appearing once. The sequencing input was lung tumor tissue. Receptors were obtained from a human donor with non-small cell lung cancer. Both conserved end residues are part of each CDR3. Fields, in order: clone size, J gene, D gene, V gene, CDR3 length, CDR3 DNA, CDR3 protein. D genes are given only for firm matches. Expanded clones get a size class; other rows say once, few or many, or leave the size out.

NA TRBJ1-1 NA TRBV7-9 13 TGTGCCAGCAGCTTTACAGCGAACACTGAAGCTTTCTTT CASSFTANTEAFF
NA TRBJ2-5 TRBD2 TRBV5-1 17 TGCGCCAGCAGCCCAGGGACTAGCGGGGGGGCCCAAGAGACCCAGTACTTC CASSPGTSGGAQETQYF
once TRBJ1-1 NA TRBV2 15 TGTGCCAGCAGTGCTGGGTGGCGTATGAACACTGAAGCTTTCTTT CASSAGWRMNTEAFF
NA TRBJ2-5 NA TRBV30 12 TGTGCCTGGAGAGGAGGCGAGAAGACCCAGTACTTC CAWRGGEKTQYF
large TRBJ2-7 TRBD1 TRBV19 13 TGTGCCAGTAGACAAACAGGGGGAGAGGAGCAGTACTTC CASRQTGGEEQYF
large TRBJ1-1 NA TRBV30 13 TGTGCCTGGAGTGTACCAGGGAAGGTTGAAGCTTTCTTT CAWSVPGKVEAFF
NA TRBJ1-1 NA TRBV11-2 12 TGTGCCAGCAGCTTAGAGCCAGGAGAAGCTTTCTTT CASSLEPGEAFF
NA TRBJ2-7 TRBD2 TRBV7-2 16 TGTGCCAGCAGCCGACTAGGGACTAGCGGTCCCGGGGAGCAGTACTTC CASSRLGTSGPGEQYF
NA TRBJ1-3 TRBD1 TRBV9 15 TGTGCCAGCGGTCGGGGACAGGGGGCTGGAAACACCATATATTTT CASGRGQGAGNTIYF
NA TRBJ1-1 NA TRBV2 14 TGTGCCAGCAGTGAAAGGGGCCCGAGAACTGAAGCTTTCTTT CASSERGPRTEAFF
few TRBJ1-4 NA TRBV28 14 TGTGCCAGCAGTTGGCAGGCAACTAATGAAAAACTGTTTTTT CASSWQATNEKLFF
NA TRBJ2-7 TRBD2 TRBV19 17 TGTGCCAGTAGTATAGGACTAGCGGGGGCCACTTCCTACGAGCAGTACTTC CASSIGLAGATSYEQYF
NA TRBJ2-7 TRBD2 TRBV19 18 TGTGCCAGTAGTATTTCGGGCCCTAGCGGGTTGGGCGCCTACGAGCAGTACTTC CASSISGPSGLGAYEQYF
NA TRBJ1-1 TRBD1 TRBV11-2 14 TGTGCCAGCAGCTTAGAACAGGGGCTCACTGAAGCTTTCTTT CASSLEQGLTEAFF
NA TRBJ1-2 NA TRBV29-1 15 TGCAGCGTAAGCCCCCCTGCGGCGCTGAACTATGGCTACACCTTC CSVSPPAALNYGYTF
NA TRBJ2-3 NA TRBV9 20 TGTGCCAGCAGCTCCCGTGGGACAGCCGCGGGAACCCTATCCACAGATACGCAGTATTTT CASSSRGTAAGTLSTDTQYF
NA TRBJ2-1 TRBD2 TRBV6-5 16 TGTGCCAGCAGTTACTCGAGCGGGATCGCTCGCGGTGAGCAGTTCTTC CASSYSSGIARGEQFF
NA TRBJ2-7 TRBD1 TRBV9 17 TGTGCCAGCAGCGTAGAGGACGGGAGACAGGGGGCTGAAGAGCAGTACTTC CASSVEDGRQGAEEQYF
few TRBJ1-5 NA TRBV6-5 14 TGTGCCAGCAGTTACGGAGGGTTCAATCAGCCCCAGCATTTT CASSYGGFNQPQHF
NA TRBJ2-7 NA TRBV10-3 13 TGTGCCATCGGAGTATTGGGGGGCTACGAGCAGTACTTC CAIGVLGGYEQYF
NA TRBJ2-3 NA TRBV5-6 15 TGTGCCAGCAGCTTGAAGGCGGGGTCCGCAGATACGCAGTATTTT CASSLKAGSADTQYF
few TRBJ1-1 NA TRBV4-1 15 TGCGCCAGCAGCCAAGGGCTTCTTGAGAACACTGAAGCTTTCTTT CASSQGLLENTEAFF
NA TRBJ1-2 NA TRBV7-9 14 TGTGCCAGCAGCTACGTCGAGGCAGGGAGAAGCTACACCTTC CASSYVEAGRSYTF
NA TRBJ1-5 NA TRBV9 15 TGTGCCAGCAGCGCATCTGGGCTTAGCAATCAGCCCCAGCATTTT CASSASGLSNQPQHF
NA TRBJ1-1 NA TRBV7-2 13 TGTGCCAGCAGCTTAGCGGGTCCCACTGAAGCTTTCTTT CASSLAGPTEAFF
NA TRBJ1-2 NA TRBV15 15 TGTGCCACCAGCAGAGATATCTCTGGGAGCTATGGCTACACCTTC CATSRDISGSYGYTF
NA TRBJ1-1 NA TRBV6-6 14 TGTGCCAGCAGTTTAAGGCGGGGGAACACTGAAGCTTTCTTT CASSLRRGNTEAFF
NA TRBJ2-7 NA TRBV28 13 TGTGCCAGCAATTACGGAGGGGCCTACGAGCAGTACTTC CASNYGGAYEQYF
NA TRBJ2-3 TRBD2 TRBV10-3 12 TGTGCAGCTAGCGGAGGGATAGATACGCAGTATTTT CAASGGIDTQYF
NA TRBJ2-4 NA TRBV20-1 11 TGCAGTGCTAGATCTGGGGACATTCAGTACTTC CSARSGDIQYF
NA TRBJ1-2 NA TRBV5-1 15 TGCGCCAGCAGCTTGTGGAGGGGATCTAACTATGGCTACACCTTC CASSLWRGSNYGYTF
NA TRBJ2-4 NA TRBV6-5 16 TGTGCCAGCAGTTACTATTCCGACGGGGCCAAAAACATTCAGTACTTC CASSYYSDGAKNIQYF
NA TRBJ2-7 NA TRBV30 11 TGTGCCTGGAGTACTAGATACGAGCAGTACTTC CAWSTRYEQYF
NA TRBJ2-3 NA TRBV30 13 TGTGCCTGGGGGGGTTACTCCACAGATACGCAGTATTTT CAWGGYSTDTQYF
NA TRBJ1-3 NA TRBV30 14 TGTGCCTGGATTAGCAGCTACTCTGGAAACACCATATATTTT CAWISSYSGNTIYF
NA TRBJ1-1 TRBD1 TRBV10-3 16 TGTGCCATCAGTGAGCCGATTACAGGGGGGTATACTGAAGCTTTCTTT CAISEPITGGYTEAFF
NA TRBJ2-7 TRBD1 TRBV15 14 TGTGCCACCAGCCTAACGACAGGGCCCTACGAGCAGTACTTC CATSLTTGPYEQYF
NA TRBJ2-3 NA TRBV5-1 15 TGCGCCAGCAGCTTGGACGGTCCTGATTACGGCACGCAGTATTTT CASSLDGPDYGTQYF
NA TRBJ1-6 NA TRBV30 14 TGTGCCTGGAGTGCCGACAGGAATTATTCACCCCTCCACTTT CAWSADRNYSPLHF
NA TRBJ2-5 NA TRBV29-1 14 TGCAGCGTTGATTATCGGTCACGAATGGGGACCCAGTACTTC CSVDYRSRMGTQYF
NA TRBJ1-2 NA TRBV28 12 TGTGCCAGCAGTACGACGAGCTATGGCTACACCTTC CASSTTSYGYTF
NA TRBJ2-7 NA TRBV7-9 12 TGTGCCAGCAGCTTAGCGAGCGGAGAGCAGTACTTC CASSLASGEQYF